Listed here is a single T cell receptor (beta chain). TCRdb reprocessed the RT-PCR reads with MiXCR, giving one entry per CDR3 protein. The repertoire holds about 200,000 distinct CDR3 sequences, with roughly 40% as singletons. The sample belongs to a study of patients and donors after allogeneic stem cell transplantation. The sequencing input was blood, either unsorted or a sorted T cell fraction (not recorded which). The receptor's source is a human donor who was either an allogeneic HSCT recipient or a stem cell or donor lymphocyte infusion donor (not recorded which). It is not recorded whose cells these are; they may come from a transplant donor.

The CDR3 nucleotides read TGTGCCATCAGTGAGCCCGACAGGGGCGATGGCTACACCTTC. It specifies CAISEPDRGDGYTF. The V gene is TRBV10-3, the J gene TRBJ1-2; 8 bases map to TRBD1. V lost 2 bases to trimming and J lost 6 bases; unmatched junction nucleotides: 5. Germline V CDR1 and CDR2: ENHRY, SYGVKD. The CDR3 covers 14 residues.